One sample yielded the 27 T cell receptor beta chains listed below, sequenced in a study of regulatory T cells in long-lasting Graves disease. Arm-PCR with iRepertoire HTBI primers amplified the CDR3 regions for these TCR beta libraries. TCRdb reanalysed the multiplex PCR reads using MiXCR and keeps one entry per CDR3 protein. Of a few hundred thousand distinct CDR3 sequences listed, around 21% were seen once; the top ten hold around 14%. Time point of the sample: newly diagnosed GD, antithyroid drugs for less than 3 months. From RNA extracted from PBMCs, the TCR library was made. The sample here was peripheral blood mononuclear cells (PBMCs), taken at new diagnosis, from a patient treated with antithyroid drugs. Every receptor here comes from a female donor with Graves disease.

This clonotype was observed many times. The V gene is TRBV7-8, the J gene TRBJ1-4; no firm D call. This CDR3 is 13 amino acids long. With 5 bases removed from V and 8 bases from J, the gap between germline ends came to 12 bases. Germline CDR1 SGHVS, CDR2 FQNEAQ. The CDR3 here is CASSRAAVEKLFF. The CDR3 region has the DNA TGTGCCAGCAGCAGGGCGGCAGTCGAAAAACTGTTTTTT.

This clonotype was counted at least ten times. The J gene is TRBJ2-7, the V gene TRBV5-1; 7 bases align to TRBD2. Germline trimming cut 0 bases from V and 5 bases from J; bases unmatched to any gene: 2. Germline V gene lookup returns CDR1 SGHRS and CDR2 YFSETQ. This CDR3 has 13 residues. CDR3 sequence (DNA): TGCGCCAGCAGCTTGGGGGGGGGTAACGAGCAGTACTTC. Residues: CASSLGGGNEQYF.

This clonotype appeared many times. The chain joins TRBV3-1 to TRBJ2-3, with a possible D match to TRBD1 (5 bases). Germline CDR1 and CDR2: LGHDT and YNNKEL (reference sequence). The CDR3 runs to 16 residues. V shed 1 base and J shed 5 bases, with 16 bases lying between them. CDR3 residues: CASSQGARQGKDTQYF. The CDR3 DNA is TGTGCCAGCAGCCAAGGGGCCCGGCAGGGTAAAGATACGCAGTATTTT.

Ten or more counts support this clonotype. The V gene is TRBV6-2 or TRBV6-3, the J gene TRBJ1-2; 7 nucleotides agree with TRBD1. CDR1 MNHEY and CDR2 SVGEGT come from the germline V gene. This CDR3 has 15 residues. The V and J ends lost 2 bases and 0 bases, in that order; junction bases with no gene match: 3. As DNA, the CDR3 is TGTGCCAGCAGTTACCCTCAGGGGGCTAACTATGGCTACACCTTC. Its protein product is CASSYPQGANYGYTF.

This clonotype appeared a few times. The chain combines TRBV5-6 with TRBJ1-2; no firm D call. Between the trimmed V and J ends, which lost 3 bases and 4 bases, there was a span of 13 bases. Per germline, CDR1 SGHDT and CDR2 YYEEEE. This CDR3 contains 14 residues. CDR3 region: CASSSSHGFYGYTF. The CDR3 DNA follows: TGTGCCAGCAGCTCTTCGCACGGATTCTATGGCTACACCTTC.

This clonotype was seen ten or more times. The chain carries TRBV6-1 and TRBJ2-5; 7 positions match TRBD2. This CDR3 comprises 15 residues. The trim removed 3 bases at V and 1 base at J, leaving 5 bases unmatched. Germline V gene lookup returns CDR1 MNHNS and CDR2 SASEGT. The CDR3 nucleotides are TGTGCCAGCAGTGAGGCGGGGGAGGGCCAAGAGACCCAGTACTTC. It is translated as CASSEAGEGQETQYF.

Ten or more counts support this clonotype. This chain links TRBV7-8 with TRBJ1-1; weak D call: TRBD1 (5 bases). Trimming took 2 bases from V and 3 from J, leaving 10 bases between them. This CDR3 is 14 amino acids long. Germline V gene sequence: CDR1 SGHVS, CDR2 FQNEAQ. Here the CDR3 DNA reads TGTGCCAGCAGCTTATTCCTAGGGGACACTGAAGCTTTCTTT. It codes for CASSLFLGDTEAFF.

The table lists this clonotype with a few counts. The chain employs TRBV14 and TRBJ2-1; 7 positions match TRBD1. Losses at the gene ends were 4 bases for V and 13 bases for J; bases not matched to a gene: 16. CDR3 length: 15 residues. The germline gives CDR1 SGHDN, CDR2 FVKESK. CDR3 residues: CASSPGQYSHPSQFF. The CDR3 DNA reads as TGTGCCAGCAGCCCGGGACAGTACAGCCACCCCTCTCAGTTCTTC.

This clonotype was counted many times. The CDR3 here is CASSVQVNTEAFF. The CDR3 DNA reads as TGTGCCAGCAGTGTACAGGTGAACACTGAAGCTTTCTTT. The chain links TRBV7-2 to TRBJ1-1; weak D call: TRBD1 (5 bases). Trimming pared 6 bases from V and 0 bases from J, leaving 8 bases between. The germline CDR1 and CDR2 sequences are SGHTA and FQGNSA. The CDR3 length is 13 residues.

In the case of this clonotype: This may arise from a read error, as a much more abundant clone is one base away. The gene calls are TRBV7-2 and TRBJ2-5; 10 bases align to TRBD2. There are 15 residues in the CDR3. V gave up 1 base and J gave up 11 bases; unmatched junction bases: 10. Germline lookup yields CDR1 SGHTA and CDR2 FQGNSA. CDR3 DNA: TGTGCCAGCAGCTTAGAGTCTAGCGGGAGTCGGGAGCAGTACTTC. Protein: CASSLESSGSREQYF. The variable domain in full, completed from reference TRBV7-2 and TRBJ2-5, reads GAGVSQSPSNKVTEKGKDVELRCDPISGHTALYWYRQSLGQGLEFLIYFQGNSAPDKSGLPSDRFSAERTGGSVSTLTIQRTQQEDSAVYLCASSLESSGSREQYFGPGTRLLVL.

This clonotype was seen at least ten times. The CDR3 region is CAWSVRGDAFF. For the CDR3, the DNA is TGTGCCTGGAGTGTAAGGGGGGACGCTTTCTTT. The chain is built from TRBV30 and TRBJ1-1, with a weak D call TRBD1 (6 bases). This CDR3 comprises 11 residues. The germline V gene has CDR1 GTSNPN and CDR2 SVGIG (reference sequence). Trimming removed 0 bases from V and 11 bases from J, with 10 bases in between.

This clonotype was observed at least ten times. This CDR3 is CASSLWGGDTEAFF. The CDR3 DNA sequence: TGTGCCAGCAGTTTATGGGGAGGCGACACTGAAGCTTTCTTT. The chain uses TRBV28 and TRBJ1-1, with D uncertain. The germline V gene has CDR1 MDHEN and CDR2 SYDVKM. The CDR3 runs to 14 residues. V was pared by 0 bases and J by 3 bases, with 8 bases between.

This clonotype occurred many times. The genes are TRBV29-1 and TRBJ2-5; the D gene is possibly TRBD1 (6 bases). The CDR3 extends over 15 amino acids. CDR1 SQVTM and CDR2 ANQGSEA come from the germline V gene. The ends were cut back, 8 bases at V and 3 bases at J, with 22 bases in the middle. The CDR3 loop is CSIPGDIFSEETQYF. The CDR3 DNA reads as TGCAGCATTCCAGGGGACATATTTTCGGAAGAGACCCAGTACTTC.

In this sample, this clonotype turned up many times. The genes are TRBV28 and TRBJ1-5; TRBD1 matches 7 bases. CDR1 MDHEN and CDR2 SYDVKM come from the germline V gene. V trimming: 3 bases; J trimming: 6 bases; junction bases outside the gene matches: 8. This CDR3 is 15 amino acids long. CDR3 nucleotide sequence: TGTGCCAGCAGTTTGCGACAGGGTGGGATTCAGCCCCAGCATTTT. Amino acids: CASSLRQGGIQPQHF.

The chain joins TRBV18 to TRBJ2-3; D unclear. V was shortened by 3 bases and J by 6 bases, with 13 bases between the two germline ends. Germline CDR1 reads KGHSH; CDR2 reads LQKENI. This CDR3 spans 14 amino acids. Here the CDR3 reads CASSPAEVRDTQYF. CDR3 bases: TGTGCCAGCTCACCGGCAGAGGTCAGGGATACGCAGTATTTT.

The chain couples TRBV19 to TRBJ1-1; D gene ambiguous. CDR1 and CDR2 from the germline V gene are LNHDA and SQIVND (reference sequence). The CDR3 totals 14 residues. Trimming shortened V by 4 bases and J by 1 base, and 10 bases separated the two germline ends. The CDR3 reads CASSRRHSNTEAFF. In DNA form, the CDR3 reads TGTGCCAGTAGTAGGCGGCACTCGAACACTGAAGCTTTCTTT.

This clonotype appeared many times. Just one base apart from a much larger clone, this may be a read error. The genes are TRBV7-2 and TRBJ2-3; D is ambiguous. Germline CDR1 SGHTA, CDR2 FQGNSA. This CDR3 has 11 amino acids. With 4 bases removed from V and 2 bases from J, the gap between germline ends came to 1 base. CDR3 bases: TGTGCCAGCAGCTACACAGATACGCAGTATTTT. Translation gives CASSYTDTQYF.

This clonotype has ten or more counts. The chain joins TRBV27 to TRBJ2-3; no firm D call. Germline CDR1 and CDR2: MNHEY and SMNVEV (reference sequence). The V end was cut by 3 bases, the J end by 1 base, with 17 bases between. CDR3 length: 17 amino acids. The CDR3 DNA follows: TGTGCCAGCAGTTTCTCCCCCTCAATTGGGGGCACAGATACGCAGTATTTT. This sequence encodes CASSFSPSIGGTDTQYF.

This clonotype appeared a single time. The chain links TRBV12-3 or TRBV12-4 to TRBJ2-7; 11 nucleotides agree with TRBD2. The V gene end was trimmed by 6 bases and the J gene end by 2 bases; junction bases not matched to a gene: 6. The CDR3 is made up of 15 amino acids. CDR3 residues: CASSRTTSGTYEQYF. CDR3 sequence (DNA): TGTGCCAGCAGCCGGACGACTAGCGGGACCTACGAGCAGTACTTC.

Worth noting for this clonotype: A much larger clone differs from this one at a single base, so this may be a read error. The rearrangement uses TRBV5-5 and TRBJ1-1; TRBD1 matches 8 bases. This CDR3 spans 14 amino acids. The germline CDR1 and CDR2 sequences are SGHKS and YYEKEE (reference sequence). The V gene end was trimmed by 3 bases and the J gene end by 1 base; junction bases not matched to a gene: 2. In nucleotides, the CDR3 is TGTGCCAGCAGCTGGACAGGGACGAACACTGAAGCTTTCTTT. Protein: CASSWTGTNTEAFF.

V gene TRBV7-2 combines with J gene TRBJ2-2; 8 bases map to TRBD2. The CDR3 length is 15 residues. Unmatched junction bases numbered 6, after V lost 2 bases and J lost 7 bases. CDR1 and CDR2 (germline): SGHTA, FQGNSA. In DNA, the CDR3 is TGTGCCAGCAGCTTAAGGAGCGGGGGAGTCGGGGAGCTGTTTTTT. It yields the protein CASSLRSGGVGELFF.

In its sample, this clonotype was seen many times. The chain's CDR3 is CSAPTRETQYF. In nucleotides, the CDR3 is TGCAGTGCTCCCACCCGAGAGACCCAGTACTTC. The chain couples TRBV20-1 to TRBJ2-5; D is ambiguous. Germline V lookup: CDR1 DFQATT, CDR2 SNEGSKA (reference sequence). CDR3 length equals 11 residues. The V end lost 5 bases, the J end lost 4 bases, and 8 bases lay between the germline ends.

Regarding this clonotype: A much more abundant neighbour one base away suggests this may be a read error. The chain combines TRBV5-4 with TRBJ2-3; D is possibly TRBD1 (5 bases). The last part of the DNA fits TRBJ2-7 better; the J call may be wrong. CDR3 length: 13 amino acids. From germline, CDR1 is SGHNT and CDR2 YYREEE (reference sequence). In DNA form, the CDR3 reads TGTGCCAGCAGCTTACAGGAAGAGTACGAGCAGTACTTC. Its protein product is CASSLQEEYEQYF.

Ten or more counts support this clonotype. The rearrangement uses TRBV4-3 and TRBJ2-1, with TRBD2 matching 10 bases. Germline V gives CDR1 LGHNA, CDR2 YSLEER. This CDR3 has 16 residues. J gave up 4 bases and V 3 bases, and 6 bases lay outside the gene matches. CDR3 in DNA: TGCGCCAGCAGCCACTCCGGACTAGCGGAATACAATGAGCAGTTCTTC. Translation gives CASSHSGLAEYNEQFF.

A few counts support this clonotype. CDR3 protein: CAWSVMSTDTQYF. CDR3 coding DNA: TGTGCCTGGAGTGTAATGAGCACAGATACGCAGTATTTT. This chain connects TRBV30 to TRBJ2-3; no clear D gene. This CDR3 contains 13 residues. The V end lost 0 bases, the J end lost 0 bases, and 4 bases lay between the germline ends. Germline values: CDR1 GTSNPN, CDR2 SVGIG (reference sequence).

The V and J genes are TRBV5-1 and TRBJ2-2; TRBD2 matches 14 bases. The germline V gene encodes CDR1 SGHRS and CDR2 YFSETQ. This CDR3 region has 16 residues. Losses at the gene ends were 4 bases for V and 5 bases for J; bases not matched to a gene: 4. CDR3 loop: CASSLGTSGSTGELFF. The DNA for the CDR3 is TGCGCCAGCAGCCTCGGGACTAGCGGGAGTACCGGGGAGCTGTTTTTT.

The chain links TRBV28 to TRBJ1-2, with D possibly TRBD1 on 5 matching bases. The CDR3 extends over 12 amino acids. Germline CDR1 reads MDHEN; CDR2 reads SYDVKM. Trimming cost V 7 bases and J 8 bases, with 14 bases left between them. CDR3 DNA sequence: TGTGCCAGCACTGACAGCGTAAGAGGCTACACCTTC. Encoded protein: CASTDSVRGYTF.